This record looks at one T cell receptor beta chain sequence and its context. This sample was taken from a study of shared clonotypes between healthy human individuals. The naive CD8 population came from CD45RO-negative cells selected for CCR7, without terminally differentiated effector memory CD45RA+ cells. Per sorted-subset replicate PCR, input was roughly 200 ng DNA, representing about 29,000 T cell genomes. Data came from immunoSEQ multiplex PCR; TCRdb stores just in-frame clones and leaves some out. The sample consists of about 600,000 clones, around 95% of them appearing once. The TCR was taken from a woman in her 30s in good health. Sequencing was done on a sample of naive CD8+ T cells sorted from blood.

The CDR3 DNA follows: TGTGCCAGCAGCGGCGGACTAGCGGGAGTTGGCTACAATGAGCAGTTCTTC. The encoded protein is CASSGGLAGVGYNEQFF. The chain employs TRBV11-3 and TRBJ2-1, with 13 bases aligning to TRBD2. The CDR3 contains 17 residues. The J segment lost 3 bases and the V segment lost 5 bases, leaving 7 bases of the junction unmatched. CDR1 is SGHNT, CDR2 YENEEA, per germline.